These 11 T cell receptor beta chains were sequenced from one sample in a study of blood T cell repertoires in COVID-19. Assay: immunoSEQ multiplex PCR; the TCRdb copy retains only in-frame clones and omits some. The sample contains over 95,000 clones, roughly 80% of which appear only once. Sequenced material: peripheral blood. All receptors come from a human donor in a cohort sampled during active COVID-19.

This rearrangement joins TRBV11-3 to TRBJ2-7; 8 bases align to TRBD2. The CDR3 extends over 15 amino acids. CDR1 and CDR2 (germline): SGHNT, YENEEA. Trimming cost V 4 bases and J 9 bases; bases outside gene matches: 14. The CDR3 loop reads CASSSRGGTLLAQYF. The CDR3 DNA is TGTGCCAGCAGCTCCCGGGGGGGTACCCTTTTGGCGCAGTACTTC.

The chain employs TRBV11-2 and TRBJ1-1, with TRBD1 matching over 8 bases. The ends lost 4 bases at V and 7 bases at J; junction bases unmatched: 11. The germline V gene has CDR1 SGHAT and CDR2 FQNNGV. The CDR3 totals 15 residues. The CDR3 protein is CASSSHRDRLSEAFF. The CDR3 DNA sequence: TGTGCCAGCAGCTCACACCGGGACAGGCTCAGTGAAGCTTTCTTT.

The table lists this clone with a few counts. This chain joins TRBV2 and TRBJ2-1, with 8 bases fitting TRBD2. The V and J ends lost 6 bases and 10 bases, in that order; junction bases with no gene match: 8. The CDR3 length is 13 residues. The germline CDR1 and CDR2 sequences are SNHLY and FYNNEI. CDR3 in amino acids: CASSRTSSWEQFF. In nucleotides, the CDR3 is TGTGCCAGCAGCAGGACTAGCTCATGGGAGCAGTTCTTC.

The rearrangement uses TRBV4-3 and TRBJ1-4; 9 bases line up with TRBD1. With 6 bases clipped from V and 3 bases from J, the junction kept 8 bases outside the gene matches. The CDR3 consists of 16 residues. Germline assignment: CDR1 LGHNA and CDR2 YSLEER. The CDR3 coding sequence is TGCGCCAGCAGGCGGGGGACAGGGTCGGCTAATGAAAAACTGTTTTTT. Its translation: CASRRGTGSANEKLFF.

The chain recombines TRBV7-2 with TRBJ1-4, with 8 bases aligning to TRBD1. CDR3 length: 13 amino acids. Germline assignment: CDR1 SGHTA and CDR2 FQGNSA. Germline trimming cut 6 bases from V and 6 bases from J; bases unmatched to any gene: 3. The CDR3 bases are TGTGCCAGCAGACAGGGGGACCATGAAAAACTGTTTTTT. It is translated as CASRQGDHEKLFF.

This chain links TRBV24-1 with TRBJ1-2; TRBD1 matches 7 bases. The germline V gene encodes CDR1 KGHDR and CDR2 SFDVKD. J lost 3 bases, V lost 3 bases, and 3 bases had no gene match. The CDR3 contains 14 residues. The CDR3 protein is CATSDPGTDYGYTF. DNA for the CDR3: TGTGCCACCAGTGATCCCGGGACAGACTATGGCTACACCTTC.

The V and J genes are TRBV7-2 and TRBJ2-3; D is uncertain. The CDR3 runs 13 residues. The germline V gene has CDR1 SGHTA and CDR2 FQGNSA. Trimming removed 3 bases at V and 1 base at J, with 5 bases between. CDR3 nucleotide sequence: TGTGCCAGCAGCTTCGTCCGCACAGATACGCAGTATTTT. Protein sequence: CASSFVRTDTQYF. The complete variable domain, with remaining parts taken from reference TRBV7-2 and TRBJ2-3, reads GAGVSQSPSNKVTEKGKDVELRCDPISGHTALYWYRQSLGQGLEFLIYFQGNSAPDKSGLPSDRFSAERTGGSVSTLTIQRTQQEDSAVYLCASSFVRTDTQYFGPGTRLTVL.

As to this clone: Mismatch with germline at one junction end may stem from a read error. This rearrangement joins TRBV16 to TRBJ2-7, with TRBD1 as a possible D gene (5 bases). Per germline, CDR1 KGHSY and CDR2 FQNENV. CDR3 length: 14 amino acids. This CDR3 is CASSQSRVGYEQYF. The CDR3 nucleotides read TGTGCCAGCAGTCAATCCAGGGTAGGGTACGAGCAGTACTTC.

This clone was observed a single time. This chain links TRBV30 with TRBJ1-2; D remains ambiguous. Trimming removed 2 bases at V and 2 bases at J, with 18 bases between. CDR3 length: 16 residues. The germline gives CDR1 GTSNPN, CDR2 SVGIG (reference sequence). CDR3 DNA sequence: TGTGCCTGGAGTTGGGCAGAGCAGCCGAGAAACTATGGCTACACCTTC. Translated: CAWSWAEQPRNYGYTF.

The CDR3 DNA sequence: TGTGCCAGCTCCTTGGCCGATCAGCCCCAGCATTTT. Its protein product is CASSLADQPQHF. The rearrangement uses TRBV28 and TRBJ1-5; no firm D call. The germline V and J ends were trimmed by 8 bases and 5 bases, with 10 bases remaining between them. The CDR3 is made up of 12 amino acids. Germline-derived CDR1 and CDR2 are MDHEN and SYDVKM.

Concerning this clone itself: Within the sample, other DNA sequences also encode this same CDR3. The chain links TRBV30 to TRBJ2-1; D gene unclear. Germline assignment: CDR1 GTSNPN and CDR2 SVGIG (reference sequence). The CDR3 totals 11 residues. The V end lost 2 bases, the J end lost 7 bases, and 6 bases lay between the germline ends. The CDR3 region is CAWSRGNEQFF. CDR3 coding DNA: TGTGCCTGGAGTAGAGGTAATGAGCAGTTCTTC.